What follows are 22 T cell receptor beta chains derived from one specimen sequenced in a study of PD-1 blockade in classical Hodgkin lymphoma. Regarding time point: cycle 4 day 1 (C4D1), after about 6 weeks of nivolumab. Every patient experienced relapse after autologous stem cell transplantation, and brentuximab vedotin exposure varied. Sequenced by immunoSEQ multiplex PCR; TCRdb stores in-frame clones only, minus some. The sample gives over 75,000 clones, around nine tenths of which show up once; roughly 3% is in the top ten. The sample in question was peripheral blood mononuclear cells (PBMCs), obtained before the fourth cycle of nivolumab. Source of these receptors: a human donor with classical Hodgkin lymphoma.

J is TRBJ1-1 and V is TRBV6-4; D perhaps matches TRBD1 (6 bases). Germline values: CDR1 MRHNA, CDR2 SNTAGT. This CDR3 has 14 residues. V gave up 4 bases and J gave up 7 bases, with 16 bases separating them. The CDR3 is CASSADAGEYEAFF. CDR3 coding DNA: TGTGCCAGCAGTGCCGATGCAGGGGAGTATGAAGCTTTCTTT.

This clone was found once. CDR3 amino acids: CASSVGAGGTDTQYF. CDR3 in DNA: TGTGCCAGCAGCGTAGGTGCTGGAGGCACAGATACGCAGTATTTT. The chain combines TRBV9 with TRBJ2-3; unclear D gene. CDR3 length: 15 amino acids. The V gene's germline CDR1 is SGDLS and CDR2 YYNGEE. V lost 0 bases to trimming and J lost 1 base, with 9 bases between them.

The CDR3 nucleotides read TGTGCCAGCTCCCCGTTTAGCGGGGGTTCGGAGACCCAGTACTTC. Translation: CASSPFSGGSETQYF. The chain recombines TRBV18 with TRBJ2-5, with TRBD2 matching over 9 bases. This CDR3 has 15 residues. Germline-derived CDR1 and CDR2 are KGHSH and LQKENI. The V and J ends lost 6 bases and 5 bases, in that order; junction bases with no gene match: 10. Full variable domain (outside the CDR3, taken from reference TRBV18 and TRBJ2-5): NAGVMQNPRHLVRRRGQEARLRCSPMKGHSHVYWYRQLPEEGLKFMVYLQKENIIDESGMPKERFSAEFPKEGPSILRIQQVVRGDSAAYFCASSPFSGGSETQYFGPGTRLLVL.

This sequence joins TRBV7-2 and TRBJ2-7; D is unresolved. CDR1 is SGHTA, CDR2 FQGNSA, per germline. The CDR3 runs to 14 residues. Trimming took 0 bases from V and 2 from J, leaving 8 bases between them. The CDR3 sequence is CASSLAPGPYEQYF. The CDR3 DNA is TGTGCCAGCAGCTTAGCACCAGGACCCTACGAGCAGTACTTC.

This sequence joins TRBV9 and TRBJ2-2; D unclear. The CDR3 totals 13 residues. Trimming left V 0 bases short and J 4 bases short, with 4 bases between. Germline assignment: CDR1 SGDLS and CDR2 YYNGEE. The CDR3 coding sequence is TGTGCCAGCAGCGTAGGGGGCACCGGGGAGCTGTTTTTT. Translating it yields CASSVGGTGELFF.

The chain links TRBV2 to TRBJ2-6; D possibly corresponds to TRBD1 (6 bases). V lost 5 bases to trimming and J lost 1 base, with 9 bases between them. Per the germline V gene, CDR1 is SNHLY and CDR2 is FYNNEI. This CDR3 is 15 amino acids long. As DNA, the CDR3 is TGTGCCAGCAGTACAGGGTTATCTGGGGCCAACGTCCTGACTTTC. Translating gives CASSTGLSGANVLTF.

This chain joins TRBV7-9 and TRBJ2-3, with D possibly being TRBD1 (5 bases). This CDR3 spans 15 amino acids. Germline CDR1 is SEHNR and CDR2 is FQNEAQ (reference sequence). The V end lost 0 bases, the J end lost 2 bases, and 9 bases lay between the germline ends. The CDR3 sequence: CASSLAQGDTDTQYF. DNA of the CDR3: TGTGCCAGCAGCTTAGCCCAGGGCGACACAGATACGCAGTATTTT.

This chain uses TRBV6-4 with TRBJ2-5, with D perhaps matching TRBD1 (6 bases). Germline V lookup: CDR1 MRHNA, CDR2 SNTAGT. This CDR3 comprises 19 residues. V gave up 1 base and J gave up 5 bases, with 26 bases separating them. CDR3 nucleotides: TGTGCCAGCAGTGACTACAGGGCTCTACCGATCTCTGGGTGGGAGACCCAGTACTTC. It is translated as CASSDYRALPISGWETQYF.

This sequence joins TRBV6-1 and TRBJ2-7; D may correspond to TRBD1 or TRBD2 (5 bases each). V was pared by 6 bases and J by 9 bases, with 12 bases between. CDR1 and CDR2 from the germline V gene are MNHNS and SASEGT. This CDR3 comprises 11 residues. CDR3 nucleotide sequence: TGTGCCAGCAGGGGGGACGGACTGCAGTACTTC. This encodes CASRGDGLQYF.

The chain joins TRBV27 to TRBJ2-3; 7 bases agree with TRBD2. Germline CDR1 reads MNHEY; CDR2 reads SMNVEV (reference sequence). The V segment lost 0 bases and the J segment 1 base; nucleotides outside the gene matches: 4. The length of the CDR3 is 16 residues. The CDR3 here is CASSLSGLAGTDTQYF. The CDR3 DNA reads TGTGCCAGCAGTTTATCAGGGCTAGCGGGCACAGATACGCAGTATTTT.

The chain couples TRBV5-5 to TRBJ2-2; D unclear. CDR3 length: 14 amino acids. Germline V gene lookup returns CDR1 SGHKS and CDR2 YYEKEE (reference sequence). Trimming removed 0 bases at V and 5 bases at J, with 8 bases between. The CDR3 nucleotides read TGTGCCAGCAGCTTGGAGTTGAGAACCGGGGAGCTGTTTTTT. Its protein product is CASSLELRTGELFF.

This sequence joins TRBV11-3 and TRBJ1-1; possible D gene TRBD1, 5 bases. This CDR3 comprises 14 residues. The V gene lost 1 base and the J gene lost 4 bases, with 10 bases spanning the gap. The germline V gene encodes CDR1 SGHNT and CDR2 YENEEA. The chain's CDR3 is CASSLAWGITEAFF. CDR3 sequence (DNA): TGTGCCAGCAGCTTAGCGTGGGGGATCACTGAAGCTTTCTTT. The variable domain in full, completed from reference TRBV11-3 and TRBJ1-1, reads EAGVVQSPRYKIIEKKQPVAFWCNPISGHNTLYWYLQNLGQGPELLIRYENEEAVDDSQLPKDRFSAERLKGVDSTLKIQPAELGDSAVYLCASSLAWGITEAFFGQGTRLTVV.

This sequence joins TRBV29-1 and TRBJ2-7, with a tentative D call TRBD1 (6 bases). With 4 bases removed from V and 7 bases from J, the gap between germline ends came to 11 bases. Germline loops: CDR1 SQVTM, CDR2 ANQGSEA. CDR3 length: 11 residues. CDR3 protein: CSVVRQGEQYF. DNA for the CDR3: TGCAGCGTTGTTAGGCAGGGGGAGCAGTACTTC.

As DNA, the CDR3 is TGTGCCAGCAGTTCGGGGGTTCCTTATGGCTACACCTTC. Amino acid sequence: CASSSGVPYGYTF. V is TRBV6-5 and J is TRBJ1-2; D perhaps matches TRBD1 (5 bases). The CDR3 runs 13 residues. Trimming stripped 4 bases from V and 5 bases from J, with 11 bases between. Germline CDR1 is MNHEY and CDR2 is SVGAGI.

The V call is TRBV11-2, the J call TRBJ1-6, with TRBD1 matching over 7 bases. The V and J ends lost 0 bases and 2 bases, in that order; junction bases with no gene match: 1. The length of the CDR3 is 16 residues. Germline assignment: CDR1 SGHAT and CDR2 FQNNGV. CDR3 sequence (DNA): TGTGCCAGCAGCTTAGATACAGGGGCCTATAATTCACCCCTCCACTTT. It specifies CASSLDTGAYNSPLHF.

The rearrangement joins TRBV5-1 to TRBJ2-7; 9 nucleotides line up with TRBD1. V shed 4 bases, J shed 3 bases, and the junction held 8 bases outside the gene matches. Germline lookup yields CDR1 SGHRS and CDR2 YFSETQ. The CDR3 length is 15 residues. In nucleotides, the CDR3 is TGCGCCAGCAGCCCCCTACAGGGGGCTAGCTACGAGCAGTACTTC. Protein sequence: CASSPLQGASYEQYF.

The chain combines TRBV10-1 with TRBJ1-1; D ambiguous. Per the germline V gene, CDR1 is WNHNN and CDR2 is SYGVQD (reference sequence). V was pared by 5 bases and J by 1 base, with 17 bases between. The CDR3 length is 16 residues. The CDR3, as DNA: TGCGCCAGCAGTCCGAGAAAAACGGCAAAGAACACTGAAGCTTTCTTT. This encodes CASSPRKTAKNTEAFF.

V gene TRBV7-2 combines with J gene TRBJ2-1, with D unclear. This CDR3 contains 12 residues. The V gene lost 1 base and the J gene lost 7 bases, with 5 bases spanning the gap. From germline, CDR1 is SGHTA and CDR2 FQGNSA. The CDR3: CASSLVGNEQFF. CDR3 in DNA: TGTGCCAGCAGCTTAGTAGGGAATGAGCAGTTCTTC. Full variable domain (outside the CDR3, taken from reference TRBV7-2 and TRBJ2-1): GAGVSQSPSNKVTEKGKDVELRCDPISGHTALYWYRQSLGQGLEFLIYFQGNSAPDKSGLPSDRFSAERTGGSVSTLTIQRTQQEDSAVYLCASSLVGNEQFFGPGTRLTVL.

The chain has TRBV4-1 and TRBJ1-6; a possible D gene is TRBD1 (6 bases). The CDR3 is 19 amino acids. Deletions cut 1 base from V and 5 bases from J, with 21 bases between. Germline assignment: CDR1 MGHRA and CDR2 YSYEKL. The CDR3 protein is CASSQGTLLQGIHNSPLHF. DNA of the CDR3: TGCGCCAGCAGCCAAGGCACCTTACTTCAGGGGATCCATAATTCACCCCTCCACTTT.

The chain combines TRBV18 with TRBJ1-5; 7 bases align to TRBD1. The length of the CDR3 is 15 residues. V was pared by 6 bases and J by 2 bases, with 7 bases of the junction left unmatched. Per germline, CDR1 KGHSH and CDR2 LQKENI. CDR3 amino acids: CASSPLGTGNQPQHF. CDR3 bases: TGTGCCAGCTCCCCTCTAGGGACAGGCAATCAGCCCCAGCATTTT.

The CDR3 DNA reads TGTGCCTGGAGTGTAGGATTTATTAGTGGAGGCAATCAGCCCCAGCATTTT. It translates to CAWSVGFISGGNQPQHF. The chain carries TRBV30 and TRBJ1-5, with D uncertain. With 0 bases removed from V and 2 bases from J, the gap between germline ends came to 17 bases. The CDR3 spans 17 residues. Per the germline V gene, CDR1 is GTSNPN and CDR2 is SVGIG (reference sequence).

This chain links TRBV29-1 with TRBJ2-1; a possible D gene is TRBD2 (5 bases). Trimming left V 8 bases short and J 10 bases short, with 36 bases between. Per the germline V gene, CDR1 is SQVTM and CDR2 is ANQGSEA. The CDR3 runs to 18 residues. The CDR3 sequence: CSPTQTGLGVLFPNEQFF. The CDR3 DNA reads TGCAGCCCCACACAGACGGGTCTCGGGGTCCTTTTCCCCAACGAGCAGTTCTTC.